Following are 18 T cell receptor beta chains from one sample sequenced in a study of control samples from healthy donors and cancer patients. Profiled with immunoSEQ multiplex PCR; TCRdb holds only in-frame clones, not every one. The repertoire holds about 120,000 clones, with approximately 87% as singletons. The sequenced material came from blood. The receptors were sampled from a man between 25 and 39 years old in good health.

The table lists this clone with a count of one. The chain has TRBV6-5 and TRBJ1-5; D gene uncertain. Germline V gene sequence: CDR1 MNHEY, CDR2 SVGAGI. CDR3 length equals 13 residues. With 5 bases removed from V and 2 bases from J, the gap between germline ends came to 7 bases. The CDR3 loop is CASSRVGNQPQHF. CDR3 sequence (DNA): TGTGCCAGCAGTAGGGTGGGCAATCAGCCCCAGCATTTT.

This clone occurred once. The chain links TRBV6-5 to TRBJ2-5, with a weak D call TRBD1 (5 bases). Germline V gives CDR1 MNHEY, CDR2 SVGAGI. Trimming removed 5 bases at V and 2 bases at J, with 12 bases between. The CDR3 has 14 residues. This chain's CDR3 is CASSQGPHQETQYF. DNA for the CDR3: TGTGCCAGCAGTCAGGGCCCACATCAAGAGACCCAGTACTTC.

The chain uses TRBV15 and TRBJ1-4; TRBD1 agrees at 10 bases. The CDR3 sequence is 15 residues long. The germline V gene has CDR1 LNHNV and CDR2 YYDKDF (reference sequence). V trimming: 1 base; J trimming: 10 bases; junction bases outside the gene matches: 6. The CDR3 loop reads CATSRAGTGDAKLFF. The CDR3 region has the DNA TGTGCCACCAGCAGAGCTGGGACAGGGGATGCAAAACTGTTTTTT.

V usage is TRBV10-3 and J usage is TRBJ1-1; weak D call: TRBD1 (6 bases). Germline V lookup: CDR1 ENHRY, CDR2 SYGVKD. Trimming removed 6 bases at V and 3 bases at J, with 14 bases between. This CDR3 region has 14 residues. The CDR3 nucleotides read TGTGCCATCAGGCGGGCAGGGGTAGACACTGAAGCTTTCTTT. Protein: CAIRRAGVDTEAFF.

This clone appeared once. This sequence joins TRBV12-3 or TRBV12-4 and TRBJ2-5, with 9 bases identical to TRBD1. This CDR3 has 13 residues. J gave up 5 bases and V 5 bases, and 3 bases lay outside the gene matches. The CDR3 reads CASSGQGQETQYF. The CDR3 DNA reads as TGTGCCAGCAGTGGACAGGGGCAGGAGACCCAGTACTTC.

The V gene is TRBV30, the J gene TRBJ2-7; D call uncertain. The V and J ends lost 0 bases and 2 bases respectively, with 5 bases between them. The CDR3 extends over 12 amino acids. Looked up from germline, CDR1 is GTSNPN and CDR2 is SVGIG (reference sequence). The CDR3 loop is CAWSVRPYEQYF. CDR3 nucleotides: TGTGCCTGGAGTGTCAGGCCCTACGAGCAGTACTTC.

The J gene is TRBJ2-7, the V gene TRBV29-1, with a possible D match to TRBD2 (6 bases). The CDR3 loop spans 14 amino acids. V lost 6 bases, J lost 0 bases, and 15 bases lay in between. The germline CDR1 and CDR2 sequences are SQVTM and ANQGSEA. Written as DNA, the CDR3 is TGCAGCGTCGGGGGACTCGGGAGCTCCTACGAGCAGTACTTC. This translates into CSVGGLGSSYEQYF.

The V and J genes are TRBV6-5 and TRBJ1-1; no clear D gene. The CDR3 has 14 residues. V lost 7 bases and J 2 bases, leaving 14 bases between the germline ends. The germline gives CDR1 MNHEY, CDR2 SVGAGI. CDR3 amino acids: CASTLSRINTEAFF. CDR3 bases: TGTGCCAGCACCCTTAGTAGGATTAACACTGAAGCTTTCTTT.

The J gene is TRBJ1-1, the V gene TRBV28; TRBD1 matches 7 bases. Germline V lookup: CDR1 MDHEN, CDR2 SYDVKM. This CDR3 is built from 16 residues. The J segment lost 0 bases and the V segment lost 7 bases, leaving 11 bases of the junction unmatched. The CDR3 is CASTPHPGTVNTEAFF. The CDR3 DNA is TGTGCCAGCACACCCCACCCGGGGACAGTGAACACTGAAGCTTTCTTT.

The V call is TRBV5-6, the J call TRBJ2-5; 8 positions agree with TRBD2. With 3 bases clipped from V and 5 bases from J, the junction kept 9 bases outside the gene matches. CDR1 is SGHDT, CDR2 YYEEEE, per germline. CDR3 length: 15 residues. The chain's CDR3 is CASSSPGGVVETQYF. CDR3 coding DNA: TGTGCCAGCAGCTCTCCCGGGGGGGTCGTGGAGACCCAGTACTTC. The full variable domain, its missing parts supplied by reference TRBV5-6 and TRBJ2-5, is DAGVTQSPTHLIKTRGQQVTLRCSPKSGHDTVSWYQQALGQGPQFIFQYYEEEERQRGNFPDRFSGHQFPNYSSELNVNALLLGDSALYLCASSSPGGVVETQYFGPGTRLLVL.

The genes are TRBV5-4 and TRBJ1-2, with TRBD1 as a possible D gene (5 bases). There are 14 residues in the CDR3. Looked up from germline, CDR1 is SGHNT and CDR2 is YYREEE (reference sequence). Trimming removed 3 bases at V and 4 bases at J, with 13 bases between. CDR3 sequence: CASSSREMRYGYTF. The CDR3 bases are TGTGCCAGCAGCTCCAGGGAAATGCGCTATGGCTACACCTTC.

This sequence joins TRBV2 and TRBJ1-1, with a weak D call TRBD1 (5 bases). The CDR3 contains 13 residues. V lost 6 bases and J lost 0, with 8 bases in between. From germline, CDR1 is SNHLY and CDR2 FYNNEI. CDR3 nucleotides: TGTGCCAGCAGAGGGGAGATGAACACTGAAGCTTTCTTT. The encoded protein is CASRGEMNTEAFF.

As DNA, the CDR3 is TGTGCCATCAGGTTCCGGGACACTGGCGGAATCGACGAGCAGTACTTC. It translates to CAIRFRDTGGIDEQYF. The chain combines TRBV10-3 with TRBJ2-7; D is perhaps TRBD1 (6 bases). Per the germline V gene, CDR1 is ENHRY and CDR2 is SYGVKD. The CDR3 spans 16 residues. V lost 6 bases and J 5 bases, leaving 23 bases between the germline ends.

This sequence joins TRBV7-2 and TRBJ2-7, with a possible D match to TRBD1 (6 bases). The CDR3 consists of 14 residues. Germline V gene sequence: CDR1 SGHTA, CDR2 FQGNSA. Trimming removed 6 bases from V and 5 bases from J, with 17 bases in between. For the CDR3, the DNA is TGTGCCAGCAGTACCGGGACAACACTCGACGAGCAGTACTTC. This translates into CASSTGTTLDEQYF.

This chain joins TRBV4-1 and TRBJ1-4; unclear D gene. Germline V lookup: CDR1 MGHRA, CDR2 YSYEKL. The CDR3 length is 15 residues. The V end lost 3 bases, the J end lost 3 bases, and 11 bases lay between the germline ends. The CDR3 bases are TGCGCCAGCAGCCAGGGAGTACTGGCTAATGAAAAACTGTTTTTT. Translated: CASSQGVLANEKLFF.

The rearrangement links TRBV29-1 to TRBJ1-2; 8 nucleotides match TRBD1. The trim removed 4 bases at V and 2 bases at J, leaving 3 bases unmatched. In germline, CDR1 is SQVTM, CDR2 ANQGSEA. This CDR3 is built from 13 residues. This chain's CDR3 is CSVGHRGNYGYTF. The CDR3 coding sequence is TGCAGCGTTGGGCACAGGGGGAACTATGGCTACACCTTC.

CDR3 DNA sequence: TGTGCCACCAGTGACTCACAGGGAAGGAGCACAGATACGCAGTATTTT. This encodes CATSDSQGRSTDTQYF. The chain employs TRBV24-1 and TRBJ2-3; perhaps TRBD1 as D (6 bases). CDR3 size: 16 residues. The V and J ends lost 4 bases and 0 bases respectively, with 13 bases between them. Germline V gene data show CDR1 as KGHDR and CDR2 as SFDVKD.

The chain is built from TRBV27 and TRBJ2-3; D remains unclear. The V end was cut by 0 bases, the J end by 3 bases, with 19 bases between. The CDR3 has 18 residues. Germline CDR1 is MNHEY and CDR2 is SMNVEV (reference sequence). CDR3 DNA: TGTGCCAGCAGTTTATCTCCGGCGAAGGGCCTTCTTACAGATACGCAGTATTTT. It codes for CASSLSPAKGLLTDTQYF.